This TCR beta chain was captured by sequencing in a study of blood T cell repertoires in COVID-19. This clone came up once. Other DNA sequences in this specimen translate into the identical CDR3. Authors' analysis steps: Quantification of nucleated cells was approximated via reference gene primer amplification. Measured with immunoSEQ multiplex PCR; TCRdb has only the in-frame clones, and not every one. The V and J calls and the clone size are those of that table, but D and trimming were determined from the DNA. The table records around 70,000 clones, more than 85% of them present only once. Germline CDR1 is MNHNS and CDR2 is SASEGT. V was shortened by 3 bases and J by 0 bases, with 8 bases between the two germline ends. CDR3 length: 14 residues.

Source material: peripheral blood. The TCR originated in a man between 60 and 75 years old with acute or convalescent COVID-19. V usage is TRBV6-1 and J usage is TRBJ1-1, with a tentative D call TRBD1 (5 bases). CDR3 coding DNA: TGTGCCAGCAGTGATACAGGCATGAACACTGAAGCTTTCTTT. Translating it yields CASSDTGMNTEAFF.